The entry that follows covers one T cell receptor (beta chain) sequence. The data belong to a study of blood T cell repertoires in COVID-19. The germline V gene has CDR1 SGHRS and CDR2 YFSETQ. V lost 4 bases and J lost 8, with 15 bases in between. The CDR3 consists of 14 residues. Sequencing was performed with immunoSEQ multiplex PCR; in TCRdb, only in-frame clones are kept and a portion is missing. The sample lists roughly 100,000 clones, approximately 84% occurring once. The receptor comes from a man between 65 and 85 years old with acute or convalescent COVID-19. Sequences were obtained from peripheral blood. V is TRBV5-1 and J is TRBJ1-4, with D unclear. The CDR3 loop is CASSPEAGREKLFF. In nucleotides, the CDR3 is TGCGCCAGCAGCCCCGAGGCCGGTAGGGAAAAACTGTTTTTT.